The TCR beta chain under discussion was sequenced for a study of regulatory T cells in long-lasting Graves disease. V lost 7 bases, J lost 4 bases, and 16 bases lay in between. This CDR3 spans 14 amino acids. Germline-derived CDR1 and CDR2 are LNHDA and SQIVND (reference sequence). There are a few counts of this clonotype. Building of the TCR beta libraries involved iRepertoire HTBI primers and Arm-PCR of CDR3 regions. TCRdb used MiXCR to reprocess the multiplex PCR reads, holding one entry per CDR3 protein. This table has about 430,000 distinct CDR3 sequences, around 20% appearing once. As to time point: persistent/refractory GD, antithyroid drugs over 5 years with positive TRAb. Isolated PBMC RNA provided the starting material for the TCR library.

This sample comprised peripheral blood mononuclear cells (PBMCs), obtained when the disease was refractory, from a patient treated with antithyroid drugs. The chain recombines TRBV19 with TRBJ1-2; TRBD1 might be the D (6 bases). The TCR was taken from a female donor with Graves disease. CDR3 loop: CASIGGGAGYGYTF. For the CDR3, the DNA is TGTGCCAGTATAGGGGGGGGCGCCGGCTATGGCTACACCTTC.